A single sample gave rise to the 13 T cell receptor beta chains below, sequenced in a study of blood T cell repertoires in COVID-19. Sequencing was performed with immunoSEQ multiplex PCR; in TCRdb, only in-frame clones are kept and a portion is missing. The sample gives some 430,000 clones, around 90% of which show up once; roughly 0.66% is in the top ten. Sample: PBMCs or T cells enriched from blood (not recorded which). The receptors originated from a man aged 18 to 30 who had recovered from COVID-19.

CDR3 DNA sequence: TGTGCCAGCAGTACCGGACAGGGGGTTGGTGAAAAACTGTTTTTT. Residues: CASSTGQGVGEKLFF. This chain connects TRBV27 to TRBJ1-4; 10 bases match TRBD1. V lost 5 bases and J lost 7; bases outside the gene matches: 7. The CDR3 length is 15 residues. Germline CDR1 is MNHEY and CDR2 is SMNVEV (reference sequence). The full variable domain, rest sourced from reference TRBV27 and TRBJ1-4, is EAQVTQNPRYLITVTGKKLTVTCSQNMNHEYMSWYRQDPGLGLRQIYYSMNVEVTDKGDVPEGYKVSRKEKRNFPLILESPSPNQTSLYFCASSTGQGVGEKLFFGSGTQLSVL.

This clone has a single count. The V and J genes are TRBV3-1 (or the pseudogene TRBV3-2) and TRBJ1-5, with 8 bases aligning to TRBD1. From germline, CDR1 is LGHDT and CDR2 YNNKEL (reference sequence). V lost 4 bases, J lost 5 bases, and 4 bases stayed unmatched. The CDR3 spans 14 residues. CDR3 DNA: TGTGCCAGCAGCCCGGGACAGGCCTATCAGCCCCAGCATTTT. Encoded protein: CASSPGQAYQPQHF.

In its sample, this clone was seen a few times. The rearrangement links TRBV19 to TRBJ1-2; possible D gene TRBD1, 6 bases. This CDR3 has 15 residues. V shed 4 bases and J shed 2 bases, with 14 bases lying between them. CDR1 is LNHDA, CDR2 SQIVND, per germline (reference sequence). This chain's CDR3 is CASSTWSGENYGYTF. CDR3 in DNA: TGTGCCAGTAGTACATGGTCAGGGGAGAACTATGGCTACACCTTC.

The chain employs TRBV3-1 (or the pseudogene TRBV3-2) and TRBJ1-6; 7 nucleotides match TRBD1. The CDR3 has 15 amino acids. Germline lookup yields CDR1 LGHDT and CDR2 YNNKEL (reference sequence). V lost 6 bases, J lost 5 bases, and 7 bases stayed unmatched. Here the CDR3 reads CASRSVDRDNSPLHF. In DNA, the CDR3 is TGTGCCAGCAGATCGGTCGACAGGGATAATTCACCCCTCCACTTT.

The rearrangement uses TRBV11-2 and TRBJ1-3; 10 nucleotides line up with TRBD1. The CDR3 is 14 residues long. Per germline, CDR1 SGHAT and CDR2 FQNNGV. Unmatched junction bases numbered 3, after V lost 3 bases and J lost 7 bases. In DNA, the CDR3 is TGTGCCAGCAGCTTTGGGGGACAGGGGAACACCATATATTTT. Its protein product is CASSFGGQGNTIYF.

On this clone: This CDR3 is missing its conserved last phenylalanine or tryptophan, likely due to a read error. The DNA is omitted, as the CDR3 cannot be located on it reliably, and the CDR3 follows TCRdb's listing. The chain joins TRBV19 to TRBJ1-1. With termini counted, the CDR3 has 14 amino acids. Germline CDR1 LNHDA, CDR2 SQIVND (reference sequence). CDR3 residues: CASSIWYSPAREAC.

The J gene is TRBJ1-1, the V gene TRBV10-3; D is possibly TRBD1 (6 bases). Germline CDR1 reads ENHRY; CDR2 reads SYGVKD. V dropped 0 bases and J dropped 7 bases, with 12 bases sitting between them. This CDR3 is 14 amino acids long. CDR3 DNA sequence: TGTGCCATCAGTGAGTCTTACGGACAGCTTGAAGCTTTCTTT. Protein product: CAISESYGQLEAFF.

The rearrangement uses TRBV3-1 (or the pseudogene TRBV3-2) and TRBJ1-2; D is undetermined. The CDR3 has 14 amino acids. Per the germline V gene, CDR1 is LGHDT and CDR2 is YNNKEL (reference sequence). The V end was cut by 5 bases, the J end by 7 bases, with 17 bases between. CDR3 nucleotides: TGTGCCAGCAGCTTCAGAGGAGCCGAGGGTGGCTACACCTTC. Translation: CASSFRGAEGGYTF.

CDR3 sequence: CASSLEHLGEAFF. CDR3 DNA: TGTGCCAGCAGTCTCGAGCACCTCGGTGAAGCTTTCTTT. The chain recombines TRBV12-3 or TRBV12-4 with TRBJ1-1; no reliable D call. Trimming removed 5 bases from V and 7 bases from J, with 14 bases in between. The CDR3 length is 13 residues.

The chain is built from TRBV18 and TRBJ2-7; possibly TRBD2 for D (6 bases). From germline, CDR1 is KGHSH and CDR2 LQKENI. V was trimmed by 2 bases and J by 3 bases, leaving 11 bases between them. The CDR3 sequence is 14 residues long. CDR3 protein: CASSPGGEGYEQYF. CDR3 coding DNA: TGTGCCAGCTCACCAGGCGGGGAAGGCTACGAGCAGTACTTC.

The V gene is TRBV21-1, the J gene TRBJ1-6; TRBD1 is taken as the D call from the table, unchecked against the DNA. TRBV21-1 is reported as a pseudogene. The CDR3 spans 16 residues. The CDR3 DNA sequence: TGTGCCAGCAGCAAAGGCACAGGGGGTTATAATTCACCCCTCCACTTT. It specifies CASSKGTGGYNSPLHF.

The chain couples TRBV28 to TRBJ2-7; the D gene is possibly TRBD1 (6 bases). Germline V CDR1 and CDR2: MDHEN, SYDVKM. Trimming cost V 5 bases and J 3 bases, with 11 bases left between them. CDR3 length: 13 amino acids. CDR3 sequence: CASSHGQNYEQYF. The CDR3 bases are TGTGCCAGCAGTCACGGACAGAACTACGAGCAGTACTTC.

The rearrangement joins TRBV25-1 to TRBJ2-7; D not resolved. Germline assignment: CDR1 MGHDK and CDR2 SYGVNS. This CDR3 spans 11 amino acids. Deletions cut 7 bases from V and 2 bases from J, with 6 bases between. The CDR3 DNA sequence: TGTGCCAGCACTGTTGCCTACGAGCAGTACTTC. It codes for CASTVAYEQYF.